Below are 16 T cell receptor beta chains sequenced from a single sample in a study of blood T cell repertoires in COVID-19. Only in-frame clones appear in the TCRdb table, and some are missing; sequencing was by immunoSEQ multiplex PCR. The table has around 190,000 clones, about 90% seen once. Sequenced sample: peripheral blood. The receptors derive from a young man with active or convalescent COVID-19.

The chain joins TRBV6-5 to TRBJ1-5, with D uncertain. The CDR3 length is 13 residues. V was pared by 6 bases and J by 0 bases, with 6 bases between. Looked up from germline, CDR1 is MNHEY and CDR2 is SVGAGI. The CDR3 here is CASSPYSNQPQHF. In DNA, the CDR3 is TGTGCCAGCAGCCCCTATAGCAATCAGCCCCAGCATTTT.

The chain uses TRBV5-4 and TRBJ2-7; TRBD2 aligns across 14 bases. Germline V CDR1 and CDR2: SGHNT, YYREEE (reference sequence). This CDR3 has 14 amino acids. After removal of 5 bases from V and 10 bases from J, the junction contained 8 bases not matched to a gene. CDR3 coding DNA: TGTGCCAGCAGTTTCGAGACTAGCGGGAGGGCCCAGTACTTC. Its translation: CASSFETSGRAQYF.

The chain is built from TRBV6-1 and TRBJ1-5; D not resolved. This CDR3 has 16 residues. Looked up from germline, CDR1 is MNHNS and CDR2 is SASEGT. V lost 0 bases to trimming and J lost 2 bases, with 11 bases between them. The CDR3 is CASSEALIRGNQPQHF. The CDR3 nucleotides are TGTGCCAGCAGTGAAGCGTTAATACGGGGCAATCAGCCCCAGCATTTT.

This clone was seen only once. The rearrangement uses TRBV7-2 and TRBJ1-2; D not certain. CDR1 is SGHTA, CDR2 FQGNSA, per germline. Trimming took 11 bases from V and 8 from J, leaving 24 bases between them. The length of the CDR3 is 14 residues. CDR3 protein: CASAVETPPRGYTF. The CDR3 DNA reads as TGTGCCTCAGCAGTCGAGACCCCGCCGCGGGGCTACACCTTC.

The J gene is TRBJ2-3, the V gene TRBV30, with TRBD2 matching 13 bases. The V gene's germline CDR1 is GTSNPN and CDR2 SVGIG (reference sequence). The CDR3 is made up of 15 amino acids. After removal of 4 bases from V and 4 bases from J, the junction contained 5 bases not matched to a gene. The CDR3 loop is CAWTLLAGGADTQYF. The CDR3 coding sequence is TGTGCCTGGACCCTACTAGCGGGGGGGGCAGATACGCAGTATTTT.

V usage is TRBV13 and J usage is TRBJ2-3, with TRBD1 as a possible D gene (6 bases). The CDR3 covers 15 residues. CDR1 is PRHDT and CDR2 is FYEKMQ in the germline V gene (reference sequence). V shed 1 base and J shed 4 bases, with 12 bases lying between them. DNA for the CDR3: TGTGCCAGCAGCTTAGAGGGGGAGCAGTCAGATACGCAGTATTTT. It encodes CASSLEGEQSDTQYF.

The chain combines TRBV12-3 or TRBV12-4 with TRBJ1-1; D gene unclear. CDR3 length: 13 amino acids. The V end lost 3 bases, the J end lost 1 base, and 6 bases lay between the germline ends. The chain's CDR3 is CASSLGPNTEAFF. Written as DNA, the CDR3 is TGTGCCAGCAGTTTGGGCCCGAACACTGAAGCTTTCTTT.

V is TRBV19 and J is TRBJ1-1; 7 bases fit TRBD1. The CDR3 length is 14 residues. Germline CDR1 reads LNHDA; CDR2 reads SQIVND (reference sequence). Trimming took 1 base from V and 3 from J; bases not matched to a gene: 2. CDR3 in DNA: TGTGCCAGTAGTATAGGACAGGGCCACACTGAAGCTTTCTTT. Its protein is CASSIGQGHTEAFF.

This sequence joins TRBV30 and TRBJ1-2; no firm D call. The V gene lost 0 bases and the J gene lost 8 bases, with 16 bases spanning the gap. CDR1 is GTSNPN, CDR2 SVGIG, per germline (reference sequence). The CDR3 extends over 14 amino acids. CDR3 DNA sequence: TGTGCCTGGAGTGTACGGCCACTAATACGGGGCTACACCTTC. Protein: CAWSVRPLIRGYTF.

V is TRBV19 and J is TRBJ2-1; TRBD1 is a possible D gene (5 bases). Germline CDR1 is LNHDA and CDR2 is SQIVND (reference sequence). This CDR3 has 13 amino acids. V was pared by 4 bases and J by 5 bases, with 9 bases between. CDR3 amino acids: CASSTQADNEQFF. In DNA form, the CDR3 reads TGTGCCAGTAGTACACAGGCGGACAATGAGCAGTTCTTC.

The J gene is TRBJ1-6, the V gene TRBV27, with D possibly being TRBD1 (5 bases). The CDR3 is 14 amino acids. With 9 bases removed from V and 3 bases from J, the gap between germline ends came to 12 bases. CDR1 and CDR2 (germline): MNHEY, SMNVEV (reference sequence). As DNA, the CDR3 is TGTGCCAGTGCGGGGGGGGTCTATAATTCACCCCTCCACTTT. It codes for CASAGGVYNSPLHF.

This clone occurred once. The chain uses TRBV29-1 and TRBJ1-2, with a weak D call TRBD1 (5 bases). The CDR3 is 12 residues long. Trimming removed 7 bases from V and 5 bases from J, with 14 bases in between. Germline CDR1 SQVTM, CDR2 ANQGSEA. The CDR3 DNA reads as TGCAGCGGCGGGGACGCTAGATATGGCTACACCTTC. Amino acid sequence: CSGGDARYGYTF.

V gene TRBV10-3 combines with J gene TRBJ1-2; D unresolved. The germline V gene has CDR1 ENHRY and CDR2 SYGVKD. V shed 7 bases and J shed 0 bases, with 12 bases lying between them. CDR3 length: 14 residues. CDR3 sequence (DNA): TGTGCCATCACCCCCCACGAGTCTAACTATGGCTACACCTTC. Protein product: CAITPHESNYGYTF.

This chain connects TRBV6-5 to TRBJ2-7, with 9 positions matching TRBD1. V was pared by 5 bases and J by 4 bases, with 6 bases of the junction left unmatched. The CDR3 is 14 amino acids. In germline, CDR1 is MNHEY, CDR2 SVGAGI. CDR3 sequence reads: CASSTGTGLYEQYF. DNA of the CDR3: TGTGCCAGCAGTACCGGGACAGGGCTTTACGAGCAGTACTTC.

The chain uses TRBV19 and TRBJ2-7, with 9 bases fitting TRBD1. V shed 6 bases and J 2 bases; nucleotides not matched to a gene: 5. The CDR3 runs 14 residues. Germline V CDR1 and CDR2: LNHDA, SQIVND (reference sequence). CDR3 coding DNA: TGTGCCAGTAGCCGGACAGGGGTAGCCTACGAGCAGTACTTC. Translated, it gives CASSRTGVAYEQYF. The full variable domain, its missing parts supplied by reference TRBV19 and TRBJ2-7, is DGGITQSPKYLFRKEGQNVTLSCEQNLNHDAMYWYRQDPGQGLRLIYYSQIVNDFQKGDIAEGYSVSREKKESFPLTVTSAQKNPTAFYLCASSRTGVAYEQYFGPGTRLTVT.

The V and J genes are TRBV27 and TRBJ2-7; 7 nucleotides line up with TRBD1. Germline-derived CDR1 and CDR2 are MNHEY and SMNVEV (reference sequence). V lost 6 bases to trimming and J lost 2 bases; unmatched junction nucleotides: 4. The CDR3 is 13 residues long. CDR3 sequence reads: CASRRQGPYEQYF. The CDR3 nucleotides are TGTGCCAGCAGGAGACAGGGACCCTACGAGCAGTACTTC.